The 11 T cell receptor beta chains listed next were all sequenced from one sample in a study of T cell changes during pregnancy in multiple sclerosis. TCRdb's copy holds only in-frame clones and misses some; the assay was immunoSEQ multiplex PCR. The sample yields about 40,000 clones, 80% to 95% seen once. Sequenced material: CD4+ T cells from peripheral blood mononuclear cells, taken in the third trimester of pregnancy. These receptors all come from a female donor with multiple sclerosis, enrolled in a pregnancy study.

The chain combines TRBV4-1 with TRBJ2-2; tentatively, D is TRBD2 (6 bases). Deletions cut 1 base from V and 6 bases from J, with 6 bases between. The germline V gene has CDR1 MGHRA and CDR2 YSYEKL. The CDR3 is 13 residues long. In nucleotides, the CDR3 is TGCGCCAGCAGCCAAGGACTAGCCGGGGAGCTGTTTTTT. Its protein product is CASSQGLAGELFF.

The rearrangement links TRBV5-6 to TRBJ2-7, with 7 bases fitting TRBD1. Germline V gene lookup returns CDR1 SGHDT and CDR2 YYEEEE. This CDR3 region has 15 residues. V shed 0 bases and J 4 bases; nucleotides not matched to a gene: 7. The CDR3 coding sequence is TGTGCCAGCAGCTTGGCCGCTGGCAGGGGGTACGAGCAGTACTTC. As protein: CASSLAAGRGYEQYF.

J is TRBJ2-5 and V is TRBV19; TRBD1 is a possible D gene (5 bases). The CDR3 extends over 13 amino acids. Germline V lookup: CDR1 LNHDA, CDR2 SQIVND (reference sequence). V lost 4 bases, J lost 1 base, and 7 bases lay in between. CDR3 in amino acids: CASSTDSQETQYF. CDR3 bases: TGTGCCAGTAGTACCGACAGCCAAGAGACCCAGTACTTC.

This clone was seen a single time. The chain links TRBV7-9 to TRBJ2-1; the match to TRBD2 covers 7 bases. The junction had 5 bases not matched to a gene; V was cut back by 6 bases and J by 3 bases. This CDR3 has 14 residues. CDR1 is SEHNR, CDR2 FQNEAQ, per germline (reference sequence). CDR3 sequence reads: CASRGEGFYNEQFF. CDR3 DNA: TGTGCCAGCAGGGGGGAGGGTTTCTACAATGAGCAGTTCTTC.

This sequence joins TRBV19 and TRBJ1-2, with 8 bases fitting TRBD1. Germline-derived CDR1 and CDR2 are LNHDA and SQIVND (reference sequence). V shed 11 bases, J shed 3 bases, and the junction held 14 bases outside the gene matches. CDR3 length: 15 residues. The CDR3 is CARPGQVLRDYGYTF. In DNA form, the CDR3 reads TGTGCCCGGCCGGGACAGGTTCTAAGGGACTATGGCTACACCTTC.

This clone was observed a few times. This chain connects TRBV7-7 to TRBJ2-2, with D perhaps matching TRBD2 (6 bases). Germline loops: CDR1 SSHAT, CDR2 FNYEAQ (reference sequence). CDR3 size: 17 residues. The V end lost 4 bases, the J end lost 1 base, and 16 bases lay between the germline ends. The CDR3 region is CASSSLSGVRNTGELFF. The CDR3 nucleotides are TGTGCCAGCAGCTCATTATCGGGAGTGAGGAACACCGGGGAGCTGTTTTTT.

V and J are TRBV7-9 and TRBJ1-3, with 9 bases fitting TRBD1. The CDR3 is made up of 16 amino acids. J gave up 3 bases and V 5 bases, and 8 bases lay outside the gene matches. Germline CDR1 SEHNR, CDR2 FQNEAQ (reference sequence). The CDR3 region is CASSTYRGRGGNTIYF. The CDR3 DNA reads as TGTGCCAGCAGCACCTACAGGGGGCGAGGTGGAAACACCATATATTTT.

This clone was seen only once. This chain links TRBV5-4 with TRBJ1-1, with 11 bases lining up with TRBD1. This CDR3 spans 15 amino acids. V was clipped by 0 bases and J by 6 bases; unmatched bases: 4. Germline V lookup: CDR1 SGHNT, CDR2 YYREEE (reference sequence). As DNA, the CDR3 is TGTGCCAGCAGCTTGGCATGGACAGGGGGCTCTGAAGCTTTCTTT. It encodes CASSLAWTGGSEAFF.

The rearrangement links TRBV28 to TRBJ2-7, with 11 bases identical to TRBD1. This CDR3 spans 15 amino acids. Germline CDR1 reads MDHEN; CDR2 reads SYDVKM. V was pared by 5 bases and J by 6 bases, with 9 bases of the junction left unmatched. CDR3 protein: CASSLAGTGGREQYF. CDR3 bases: TGTGCCAGCAGTCTAGCCGGGACAGGGGGACGCGAGCAGTACTTC.

The chain is built from TRBV2 and TRBJ1-1; D gene unclear. The germline gives CDR1 SNHLY, CDR2 FYNNEI. V was clipped by 1 base and J by 11 bases, with 11 bases between them. The CDR3 is made up of 12 amino acids. The CDR3 here is CASSEVRGLAFF. CDR3 DNA sequence: TGTGCCAGCAGTGAAGTGAGAGGATTGGCTTTCTTT.

V is TRBV29-1 and J is TRBJ1-4, with 9 bases matching TRBD1. V shed 6 bases and J 8 bases; nucleotides not matched to a gene: 10. The CDR3 loop spans 14 amino acids. Germline V gene sequence: CDR1 SQVTM, CDR2 ANQGSEA. DNA for the CDR3: TGCAGCGTGGCCGGGACAGGGACGAGGGAAAAACTGTTTTTT. Translation: CSVAGTGTREKLFF.